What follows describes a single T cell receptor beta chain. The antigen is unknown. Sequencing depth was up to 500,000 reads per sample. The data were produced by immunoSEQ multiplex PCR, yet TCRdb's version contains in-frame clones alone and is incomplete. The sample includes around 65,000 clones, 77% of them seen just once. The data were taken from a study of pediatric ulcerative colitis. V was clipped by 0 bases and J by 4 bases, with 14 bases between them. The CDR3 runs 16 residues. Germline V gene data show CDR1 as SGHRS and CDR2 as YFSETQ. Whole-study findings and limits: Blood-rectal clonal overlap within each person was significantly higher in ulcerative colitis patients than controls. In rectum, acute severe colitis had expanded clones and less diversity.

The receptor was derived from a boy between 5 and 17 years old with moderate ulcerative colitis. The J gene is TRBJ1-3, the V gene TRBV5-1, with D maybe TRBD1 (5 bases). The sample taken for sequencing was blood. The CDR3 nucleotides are TGCGCCAGCAGCTTGGGCAGGGTCGTTGGCGGAAACACCATATATTTT. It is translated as CASSLGRVVGGNTIYF. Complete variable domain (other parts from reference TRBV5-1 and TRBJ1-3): KAGVTQTPRYLIKTRGQQVTLSCSPISGHRSVSWYQQTPGQGLQFLFEYFSETQRNKGNFPGRFSGRQFSNSRSEMNVSTLELGDSALYLCASSLGRVVGGNTIYFGEGSWLTVV.